A selection of T cell receptor beta chains follows, all from one sample in a study of patients and donors after allogeneic stem cell transplantation. Each CDR3 protein gets one entry after TCRdb re-called the RT-PCR reads with MiXCR. The profile shows under 200,000 distinct CDR3 sequences, about 30% of them singletons. The sequenced material came from blood, either unsorted or a sorted T cell fraction (not recorded which). The receptors here all came from a human donor who was either an allogeneic HSCT recipient or a stem cell or donor lymphocyte infusion donor (not recorded which). It is not recorded whose cells these are; they may come from a transplant donor. CDR3s include the opening cysteine and the closing phenylalanine or tryptophan. D genes are given only for firm matches. Only part of the rows carry a size: once, few, many, or a class if the clone is expanded.

J | D | size | V | DNA | CDR3
TRBJ2-2 | NA | NA | TRBV20-1 | TGCAGTGCTAGAGATCAACGGGGGTCGAACACCGGGGAGCTGTTTTTT | CSARDQRGSNTGELFF
TRBJ1-2 | NA | few | TRBV15 | TGTGCCACCAGCAGAGAGCCAGGCTATGGCTACACCTTC | CATSREPGYGYTF
TRBJ2-4 | NA | NA | TRBV7-9 | TGTGCCAGCAGCACCACAGGACTGGCCAAAAACATTCAGTACTTC | CASSTTGLAKNIQYF
TRBJ1-5 | NA | few | TRBV28 | TGTGCCAGCAGTTTACGAGCGGTCCAGCCCCAGCATTTT | CASSLRAVQPQHF
TRBJ2-4 | NA | few | TRBV5-1 | TGCGCCAGCAGCTTAGCAGAAGCCAAAAACATTCAGTACTTC | CASSLAEAKNIQYF
TRBJ1-3 | NA | many | TRBV20-1 | TGCAGTGCGCAGGCAGGACACTCTGGAAACACCATATATTTT | CSAQAGHSGNTIYF
TRBJ2-5 | TRBD2 | NA | TRBV5-6 | TGTGCCAGCAGCTTGGGGAGCGGGAGGGTTAAGGAGACCCAGTACTTC | CASSLGSGRVKETQYF
TRBJ2-1 | NA | NA | TRBV20-1 | TGCAGTGCTAGAGATCCAGCGTCCAGCTCCTACAATGAGCAGTTCTTC | CSARDPASSSYNEQFF
TRBJ2-1 | NA | few | TRBV29-1 | TGCAGCCTGTTGGCGGGAACAACCTACAATGAGCAGTTCTTC | CSLLAGTTYNEQFF
TRBJ2-3 | TRBD1 | few | TRBV7-7 | TGTGCTAGCAGCTTCCGGGACAGTCCCTCAGATACGCAGTATTTT | CASSFRDSPSDTQYF
TRBJ2-5 | TRBD2 | once | TRBV18 | TGTGCCAGCTCACCGATGGGACTAGCGGGAGAGACCCAGTACTTC | CASSPMGLAGETQYF
TRBJ1-5 | NA | NA | TRBV6-2/TRBV6-3 | TGTGCCAGCAGTTACGCGGGGGGTCAGCCCCAGCATTTT | CASSYAGGQPQHF
TRBJ2-7 | NA | few | TRBV12-3/TRBV12-4 | TGTGCCAGCAGTAGTAGGGGGGAGGGCTTTTACGAGCAGTACTTC | CASSSRGEGFYEQYF
TRBJ1-2 | TRBD1 | few | TRBV6-5 | TGTGCCAGCAGTTACGGGACAGGGTTAAAATTGGTCGGCTACACCTTC | CASSYGTGLKLVGYTF
TRBJ2-3 | TRBD2 | once | TRBV20-1 | TGCAGTGCTAGAGCCCTAGCGGGAGGTAGAGATACGCAGTATTTT | CSARALAGGRDTQYF
TRBJ1-4 | NA | many | TRBV15 | TGTGCCACCAGCAGAGCGGGGGAAAAACTGTTTTTT | CATSRAGEKLFF
TRBJ2-7 | NA | NA | TRBV20-1 | TGCAGTGCTAGACCCCCACTAGCATCCACCTACGAGCAGTACTTC | CSARPPLASTYEQYF
TRBJ1-1 | TRBD1 | few | TRBV7-2 | TGTGCCAGCAGCTTAGCCCGGGACAGTGAAGCTTTCTTT | CASSLARDSEAFF
TRBJ2-2 | NA | NA | TRBV12-3/TRBV12-4 | TGTGCCAGCAGCGATACTAGGGCCGGGGAGCTGTTTTTT | CASSDTRAGELFF
TRBJ1-2 | NA | few | TRBV5-1 | TGCGCCAGCAGCTTGGCCTACAGGGTCGGTGGCTACACCTTC | CASSLAYRVGGYTF
TRBJ2-6 | NA | NA | TRBV18 | TGTGCCAGCTCACCTAGGGACGGCTCTGGGGCCAACGTCCTGACTTTC | CASSPRDGSGANVLTF
TRBJ2-7 | TRBD1 | NA | TRBV28 | TGTGCCAGCAGTCCGGGACAGTCGCCCTACGAGCAGTACTTC | CASSPGQSPYEQYF
TRBJ2-5 | NA | NA | TRBV6-5 | TGTGCCCACGTAAGAGAGACCCAGTACTTC | CAHVRETQYF
TRBJ1-5 | NA | NA | TRBV6-6 | TGTGCCAGCACGACTCTCCCGGGGCTAAGCAATCAGCCCCAGCATTTT | CASTTLPGLSNQPQHF
TRBJ2-1 | NA | few | TRBV20-1 | TGCAGTGCTACATCAGGGCTCCTCTACAATGAGCAGTTCTTC | CSATSGLLYNEQFF
TRBJ1-4 | NA | few | TRBV5-1 | TGCGCCAGCAGCCCCGCGTTGAAGGGTGAAAAACTGTTTTTT | CASSPALKGEKLFF
TRBJ2-1 | TRBD2 | NA | TRBV6-2/TRBV6-3 | TGTGCCAGCAGTTCCTCCCTCTGGCGGGAGGGTTACAATGAGCAGTTCTTC | CASSSSLWREGYNEQFF
TRBJ1-2 | NA | few | TRBV28 | TGTGCCAGCAGTTTCGTCGGGGCAACCGACTATGGCTACACCTTC | CASSFVGATDYGYTF
TRBJ1-3 | NA | few | TRBV7-8 | TGTGCCAGCAGCTCCGGGACCTCGAGCTCTGGAAACACCATATATTTT | CASSSGTSSSGNTIYF